The subject of this entry is one TCR beta chain. Profiled with immunoSEQ multiplex PCR; TCRdb holds only in-frame clones, not every one. In the table there are a few hundred thousand clones, more than 75% of which are singletons. Germline V gene lookup returns CDR1 SGHDN and CDR2 FVKESK. The V gene lost 7 bases and the J gene lost 10 bases, with 14 bases spanning the gap. CDR3 size: 13 residues. These data come from a study of blood T cell repertoires in COVID-19. The sequenced sample consisted of PBMCs or T cells enriched from blood (not recorded which). The gene calls are TRBV14 and TRBJ1-6; D is perhaps TRBD1 (6 bases). This receptor was identified in a woman in her forties with acute COVID-19. The CDR3 bases are TGTGCCAGCAAGGGGGGGTCTTGGTCACCCCTCCACTTT. Translating gives CASKGGSWSPLHF.